Each of the 31 T cell receptor beta chains below was sequenced from the same sample in a study of radiotherapy plus CTLA-4 blockade in lung cancer. Sequencing used immunoSEQ multiplex PCR; TCRdb keeps in-frame clones, though not all of them. The table has 78,000 or so clones, about 88% seen once. The sample was peripheral blood, taken from a patient treated with radiotherapy plus ipilimumab. These receptors were obtained from a human donor with non-small cell lung cancer who had stable disease on radiotherapy plus ipilimumab.

The J gene is TRBJ2-1, the V gene TRBV7-2; TRBD2 matches 13 bases. This CDR3 region has 17 residues. CDR1 is SGHTA, CDR2 FQGNSA, per germline. Trimming at V came to 5 bases and at J to 3 bases, leaving 7 bases not matched to a gene. CDR3 amino acids: CASSQSGLAGSYNEQFF. CDR3 sequence (DNA): TGTGCCAGCAGCCAATCGGGACTAGCGGGGAGCTACAATGAGCAGTTCTTC.

The chain has TRBV9 and TRBJ2-2, with 8 bases that match TRBD2. Germline V lookup: CDR1 SGDLS, CDR2 YYNGEE. The CDR3 consists of 18 residues. J lost 3 bases, V lost 3 bases, and 13 bases had no gene match. The CDR3, as DNA: TGTGCCAGCAGCGATCCCTTTGAGCGGGAGCTGGACACCGGGGAGCTGTTTTTT. Translation: CASSDPFERELDTGELFF.

This clone was picked up a small number of times. The chain uses TRBV14 and TRBJ2-6; no clear D gene. Between the trimmed V and J ends, which lost 3 bases and 2 bases, there was a span of 11 bases. The germline gives CDR1 SGHDN, CDR2 FVKESK. The CDR3 contains 16 residues. CDR3 in amino acids: CASSHRRWAGANVLTF. The CDR3 DNA sequence: TGTGCCAGCAGCCATAGACGGTGGGCTGGGGCCAACGTCCTGACTTTC.

The chain combines TRBV7-6 with TRBJ2-5, with TRBD2 as a possible D gene (6 bases). This CDR3 contains 15 residues. Germline CDR1 reads SGHVS; CDR2 reads FNYEAQ. Trimming took off 5 bases at V and 0 bases at J, with 13 bases between the two ends. The CDR3 bases are TGTGCCAGCAGCCCGACCCGGGAGAACCAAGAGACCCAGTACTTC. Residues: CASSPTRENQETQYF.

The chain uses TRBV5-1 and TRBJ2-2, with D possibly being TRBD1 (6 bases). The V gene lost 3 bases and the J gene lost 7 bases, with 25 bases spanning the gap. In germline, CDR1 is SGHRS, CDR2 YFSETQ. The CDR3 runs to 18 residues. The CDR3 loop is CASSSGIGRQVDSGELFF. In nucleotides, the CDR3 is TGCGCCAGCAGCTCCGGAATTGGGAGACAGGTCGACAGCGGGGAGCTGTTTTTT.

This sequence joins TRBV7-9 and TRBJ1-2; D call uncertain. The germline V gene encodes CDR1 SEHNR and CDR2 FQNEAQ (reference sequence). Trimming removed 4 bases at V and 7 bases at J, with 10 bases between. The CDR3 totals 12 residues. Here the CDR3 DNA reads TGTGCCAGCAGCTGGGCCCCTGGTGGCTACACCTTC. As protein: CASSWAPGGYTF.

This clone was observed a few times. This rearrangement joins TRBV6-6 to TRBJ1-2; D might be TRBD1 (5 bases). Trimming took 6 bases from V and 4 from J, leaving 6 bases between them. CDR1 and CDR2 (germline): MNHNY, SVGAGI (reference sequence). There are 11 residues in the CDR3. The CDR3 reads CASRQAYGYTF. CDR3 coding DNA: TGTGCCAGCAGACAGGCCTATGGCTACACCTTC.

The chain has TRBV5-4 and TRBJ1-1; D is uncertain. Trimming removed 3 bases at V and 11 bases at J, with 17 bases between. CDR1 and CDR2 (germline): SGHNT, YYREEE (reference sequence). The CDR3 has 13 residues. CDR3 in amino acids: CASSWGATGLAFF. CDR3 coding DNA: TGTGCCAGCAGCTGGGGAGCAACGGGTCTGGCTTTCTTT.

The rearrangement joins TRBV21-1 to TRBJ2-1; the table calls TRBD1, which could not be checked here. TRBV21-1 is a pseudogene. The CDR3 is made up of 18 amino acids. The chain's CDR3 is CASSWPQGAIRGFNEQFF. The CDR3 DNA reads TGTGCCAGCTCCTGGCCCCAGGGGGCTATTCGCGGGTTCAATGAGCAGTTCTTC.

This clone has just a few counts. This chain links TRBV7-3 with TRBJ2-2; tentative D call: TRBD2 (6 bases). CDR3 length equals 17 residues. The V gene's germline CDR1 is SGHTA and CDR2 FQGTGA. V dropped 2 bases and J dropped 1 base, with 14 bases sitting between them. The CDR3 bases are TGTGCCAGCAGCTTAGAAGGGTTAGCGGTGAACACCGGGGAGCTGTTTTTT. Protein product: CASSLEGLAVNTGELFF.

The rearrangement joins TRBV5-6 to TRBJ2-4; 7 bases agree with TRBD2. The CDR3 has 16 residues. V gave up 0 bases and J gave up 4 bases; unmatched junction bases: 7. The germline V gene encodes CDR1 SGHDT and CDR2 YYEEEE. The CDR3 sequence is CASSLAGASGKNIQYF. The CDR3 nucleotides are TGTGCCAGCAGCTTGGCTGGGGCTAGCGGAAAAAACATTCAGTACTTC.

This clone has just a few counts. The chain carries TRBV19 and TRBJ2-1; D gene uncertain. V lost 7 bases to trimming and J lost 13 bases, with 23 bases between them. Germline V gene data show CDR1 as LNHDA and CDR2 as SQIVND (reference sequence). The CDR3 covers 14 residues. The CDR3 here is CASTIDPSGRSQFF. CDR3 nucleotide sequence: TGTGCCAGTACCATCGACCCCTCCGGCCGTAGCCAGTTCTTC.

Comment on this clone: Other DNA sequences within the sample encode an identical CDR3. The chain joins TRBV29-1 to TRBJ2-5; tentative D call: TRBD1 (6 bases). The germline V and J ends were trimmed by 3 bases and 5 bases, with 10 bases remaining between them. The CDR3 is 12 residues long. Germline V gene data show CDR1 as SQVTM and CDR2 as ANQGSEA. The chain's CDR3 is CSVDRGGETQYF. CDR3 in DNA: TGCAGCGTTGACAGGGGCGGCGAGACCCAGTACTTC.

This rearrangement joins TRBV11-2 to TRBJ2-3, with D possibly called TRBD1 or TRBD2 (5 bases each). From germline, CDR1 is SGHAT and CDR2 FQNNGV. The CDR3 is 15 amino acids. V was trimmed by 5 bases and J by 0 bases, leaving 12 bases between them. In nucleotides, the CDR3 is TGTGCCAGCAGCCGCCGGGGACCCAGCACAGATACGCAGTATTTT. It encodes CASSRRGPSTDTQYF.

This clone was counted a few times. The chain has TRBV2 and TRBJ2-5; tentative D call: TRBD2 (5 bases). Trimming took 0 bases from V and 4 from J, leaving 12 bases between them. Per the germline V gene, CDR1 is SNHLY and CDR2 is FYNNEI. The CDR3 is made up of 15 amino acids. Written as DNA, the CDR3 is TGTGCCAGCAGTGAAGCGACGAGGGAAGGAGAGACCCAGTACTTC. It encodes CASSEATREGETQYF. The full variable domain, its missing parts supplied by reference TRBV2 and TRBJ2-5, is EPEVTQTPSHQVTQMGQEVILRCVPISNHLYFYWYRQILGQKVEFLVSFYNNEISEKSEIFDDQFSVERPDGSNFTLKIRSTKLEDSAMYFCASSEATREGETQYFGPGTRLLVL.

The chain combines TRBV6-5 with TRBJ1-2, with no clear D. Per the germline V gene, CDR1 is MNHEY and CDR2 is SVGAGI. The CDR3 runs 14 residues. V was clipped by 5 bases and J by 4 bases, with 14 bases between them. CDR3 region: CASSEDEDLYGYTF. CDR3 coding DNA: TGTGCCAGCAGTGAAGACGAGGATCTCTATGGCTACACCTTC.

About this clone itself: The same CDR3 also results from other DNA sequences found in this sample. The chain is built from TRBV28 and TRBJ1-2; no reliable D call. Trimming left V 6 bases short and J 0 bases short, with 5 bases between. CDR1 and CDR2 (germline): MDHEN, SYDVKM. This CDR3 region has 12 residues. The CDR3 region is CASRGSNYGYTF. Here the CDR3 DNA reads TGTGCCAGCAGAGGATCTAACTATGGCTACACCTTC.

The V call is TRBV30, the J call TRBJ1-3; 9 bases align to TRBD1. The CDR3 covers 17 residues. The J segment lost 0 bases and the V segment lost 0 bases, leaving 6 bases of the junction unmatched. Per the germline V gene, CDR1 is GTSNPN and CDR2 is SVGIG (reference sequence). The CDR3 bases are TGTGCCTGGAGTGTATGGGGGACAGGGCTCTCTGGAAACACCATATATTTT. It translates to CAWSVWGTGLSGNTIYF.

The J gene is TRBJ1-4, the V gene TRBV2; D not resolved. The length of the CDR3 is 16 residues. Germline V lookup: CDR1 SNHLY, CDR2 FYNNEI. Trimming took off 4 bases at V and 7 bases at J, with 19 bases between the two ends. The CDR3 sequence: CASSVERKRRSEKLFF. The CDR3 DNA sequence: TGTGCCAGCAGTGTTGAACGAAAGAGGCGAAGTGAAAAACTGTTTTTT. Complete variable domain (other parts from reference TRBV2 and TRBJ1-4): EPEVTQTPSHQVTQMGQEVILRCVPISNHLYFYWYRQILGQKVEFLVSFYNNEISEKSEIFDDQFSVERPDGSNFTLKIRSTKLEDSAMYFCASSVERKRRSEKLFFGSGTQLSVL.

The gene calls are TRBV18 and TRBJ2-7; TRBD1 might be the D (6 bases). The CDR3 sequence is 13 residues long. Germline V gives CDR1 KGHSH, CDR2 LQKENI. The ends were cut back, 5 bases at V and 1 base at J, with 9 bases in the middle. The CDR3: CASSAQGSYEQYF. The CDR3, as DNA: TGTGCCAGCTCAGCCCAGGGGTCCTACGAGCAGTACTTC.

The chain joins TRBV5-1 to TRBJ2-1; 14 nucleotides line up with TRBD2. The V segment lost 4 bases and the J segment 7 bases; nucleotides outside the gene matches: 7. This CDR3 has 16 amino acids. Germline CDR1 is SGHRS and CDR2 is YFSETQ. The CDR3 DNA follows: TGCGCCAGCAGCCCCCGGACTAGCGGGGGGTGGAATGAGCAGTTCTTC. Protein product: CASSPRTSGGWNEQFF. The full variable domain, its missing parts supplied by reference TRBV5-1 and TRBJ2-1, is KAGVTQTPRYLIKTRGQQVTLSCSPISGHRSVSWYQQTPGQGLQFLFEYFSETQRNKGNFPGRFSGRQFSNSRSEMNVSTLELGDSALYLCASSPRTSGGWNEQFFGPGTRLTVL.

The V call is TRBV11-2, the J call TRBJ2-7, with TRBD2 matching over 8 bases. CDR3 length: 14 amino acids. V dropped 1 base and J dropped 2; count of bases not matched to a gene: 1. Per the germline V gene, CDR1 is SGHAT and CDR2 is FQNNGV. This chain's CDR3 is CASSLGGGTYEQYF. The CDR3 region has the DNA TGTGCCAGCAGCTTAGGCGGGGGGACCTACGAGCAGTACTTC.

This sequence joins TRBV2 and TRBJ2-1; D is undetermined. V gave up 4 bases and J gave up 8 bases, with 6 bases separating them. The CDR3 consists of 11 residues. In germline, CDR1 is SNHLY, CDR2 FYNNEI. For the CDR3, the DNA is TGTGCCAGCAGTGCCAAATATGAGCAGTTCTTC. Translation: CASSAKYEQFF.

The chain employs TRBV7-2 and TRBJ1-6, with D perhaps matching TRBD1 (6 bases). The CDR3 consists of 15 residues. Germline loops: CDR1 SGHTA, CDR2 FQGNSA. V gave up 2 bases and J gave up 9 bases, with 14 bases separating them. CDR3 nucleotides: TGTGCCAGCAGCTTAAACAGGGATCAGAGTTCACCCCTCCACTTT. Translation: CASSLNRDQSSPLHF.

The gene calls are TRBV5-1 and TRBJ2-1, with D possibly TRBD1 on 6 matching bases. This CDR3 is built from 13 residues. The V gene's germline CDR1 is SGHRS and CDR2 YFSETQ. Trimming pared 0 bases from V and 10 bases from J, leaving 11 bases between. DNA of the CDR3: TGCGCCAGCAGCTTGGTGGGGGCCCCGGAGCAGTTCTTC. This gives the protein CASSLVGAPEQFF.

The genes are TRBV18 and TRBJ2-2; D is unresolved. This CDR3 is 15 amino acids long. V was clipped by 3 bases and J by 2 bases, with 10 bases between them. Germline assignment: CDR1 KGHSH and CDR2 LQKENI. The CDR3 region is CASSPIAANTGELFF. CDR3 sequence (DNA): TGTGCCAGCTCACCGATAGCAGCAAACACCGGGGAGCTGTTTTTT.

This chain joins TRBV10-2 and TRBJ1-6; D remains ambiguous. Trimming pared 3 bases from V and 5 bases from J, leaving 8 bases between. This CDR3 is 14 amino acids long. Per the germline V gene, CDR1 is WSHSY and CDR2 is SAAADI. In DNA form, the CDR3 reads TGCGCCAGCAGTGACCCGATTGATAATTCACCCCTCCACTTT. This translates into CASSDPIDNSPLHF.

On this clone: Mismatch with germline at one junction end may stem from a read error. The chain carries TRBV7-8 and TRBJ1-6; D not resolved. CDR3 length: 15 residues. Looked up from germline, CDR1 is SGHVS and CDR2 is FQNEAQ. The DNA for the CDR3 is TGTGCCAGCGGCTTAGTAGCGTCTGGGAATTCACCCCTCCACTTT. Amino acids: CASGLVASGNSPLHF.

The rearrangement joins TRBV4-2 to TRBJ2-1; 15 bases map to TRBD2. V trimming: 3 bases; J trimming: 7 bases; junction bases outside the gene matches: 7. Germline V gene sequence: CDR1 LGHNA, CDR2 YNFKEQ. The CDR3 extends over 17 amino acids. The CDR3 DNA is TGTGCCAGCAGCCAGACTCGGACTAGCGGGGGGGCAAATGAGCAGTTCTTC. Protein sequence: CASSQTRTSGGANEQFF.

The chain carries TRBV4-1 and TRBJ1-1; D gene unclear. The CDR3 extends over 14 amino acids. CDR1 and CDR2 (germline): MGHRA, YSYEKL. Trimming took 8 bases from V and 4 from J, leaving 17 bases between them. The CDR3 loop reads CASDLPPQGTEAFF. DNA for the CDR3: TGCGCCAGCGACCTTCCGCCCCAAGGCACTGAAGCTTTCTTT.

The rearrangement joins TRBV6-5 to TRBJ2-7, with 9 bases aligning to TRBD2. V was clipped by 6 bases and J by 3 bases; unmatched bases: 9. Germline-derived CDR1 and CDR2 are MNHEY and SVGAGI. There are 15 residues in the CDR3. The CDR3, as DNA: TGTGCCAGCAGCCCTCTAGGGCGGGGGGGCTACGAGCAGTACTTC. It is translated as CASSPLGRGGYEQYF.